Each of the 17 T cell receptor beta chains below was sequenced from the same sample in a study of T cell repertoires in cytomegalovirus infection. TCRdb re-called the reads through MiXCR, storing one row per CDR3 protein. The data show some 680,000 distinct CDR3 sequences, with roughly a third seen just once and around 2.6% held by the top ten. Sample: PBMCs. The receptor source for this set is a human donor in good health (CMV status not recorded). Some clones in this sample may be carry-over from other donors' samples.

Remarks on this clonotype: One end of the junction varies from germline; a read error may be responsible. The V and J genes are TRBV7-2 and TRBJ2-1, with D tentatively TRBD2 (6 bases). The germline gives CDR1 SGHTA, CDR2 FQGNSA. The CDR3 extends over 16 amino acids. For the CDR3, the DNA is TGTGCAAGCAGCTTAGGGACTCCACGTTCCTACAAGGAGCAGTTCTTC. Translated: CASSLGTPRSYKEQFF.

V usage is TRBV20-1 and J usage is TRBJ2-1; 7 bases line up with TRBD2. The CDR3 runs 15 residues. V lost 7 bases and J lost 0; bases outside the gene matches: 9. Germline-derived CDR1 and CDR2 are DFQATT and SNEGSKA (reference sequence). The CDR3: CSGSSGKSSYNEQFF. The CDR3 coding sequence is TGCAGTGGGTCTAGCGGAAAAAGCTCCTACAATGAGCAGTTCTTC.

This clonotype occurred a few times. The chain recombines TRBV5-5 with TRBJ1-1, with a possible D match to TRBD1 (5 bases). The CDR3 sequence is 14 residues long. Germline V CDR1 and CDR2: SGHKS, YYEKEE (reference sequence). Trimming removed 9 bases at V and 1 base at J, with 16 bases between. The CDR3 reads CATQTGLTNTEAFF. CDR3 nucleotides: TGTGCCACCCAGACGGGACTGACGAACACTGAAGCTTTCTTT.

This clonotype was counted once. V and J are TRBV7-9 and TRBJ2-1; TRBD2 might be the D (6 bases). The CDR3 runs to 15 residues. From germline, CDR1 is SEHNR and CDR2 FQNEAQ (reference sequence). Trimming pared 2 bases from V and 5 bases from J, leaving 13 bases between. CDR3 sequence (DNA): TGTGCCAGCAGCTTAAACGGGGGAGTTGACAATGAGCAGTTCTTC. Protein: CASSLNGGVDNEQFF.

This clonotype showed up just a few times. The rearrangement links TRBV29-1 to TRBJ2-1; D is possibly TRBD2 (6 bases). V lost 7 bases and J lost 8, with 15 bases in between. Germline V gene data show CDR1 as SQVTM and CDR2 as ANQGSEA. The CDR3 consists of 12 residues. In DNA, the CDR3 is TGCAGCGCTGGGAGGTTCGGCGATGAGCAGTTCTTC. This sequence encodes CSAGRFGDEQFF.

The chain uses TRBV7-8 and TRBJ2-2, with 7 bases that match TRBD2. Germline values: CDR1 SGHVS, CDR2 FQNEAQ. The CDR3 sequence is 15 residues long. With 7 bases clipped from V and 9 bases from J, the junction kept 14 bases outside the gene matches. CDR3 nucleotides: TGTGCCAGCACCCTAAAAGGGAGGGGTTCGTGGGAGCTGTTTTTT. Translation gives CASTLKGRGSWELFF.

In the case of this clonotype: At one of its ends the junction is not consistent with the germline gene, which may arise from a read error. V usage is TRBV18 and J usage is TRBJ1-1; a possible D gene is TRBD1 (5 bases). This CDR3 comprises 14 residues. Germline V gene lookup returns CDR1 KGHSH and CDR2 LQKENI. The DNA for the CDR3 is TGTGCCAGTTCACCCACGATGGGACCGCCTGAAGCTTTCTTT. Protein: CASSPTMGPPEAFF. The whole variable domain, filled in from reference TRBV18 and TRBJ1-1, reads NAGVMQNPRHLVRRRGQEARLRCSPMKGHSHVYWYRQLPEEGLKFMVYLQKENIIDESGMPKERFSAEFPKEGPSILRIQQVVRGDSAAYFCASSPTMGPPEAFFGQGTRLTVV.

The chain is built from TRBV24-1 and TRBJ2-7; the match to TRBD1 covers 8 bases. The CDR3 covers 19 residues. Germline CDR1 is KGHDR and CDR2 is SFDVKD. J was trimmed by 5 bases and V by 2 bases; bases with no gene match: 19. The CDR3 here is CATSDSGTGQNLGGHEQYF. The CDR3 DNA follows: TGTGCCACCAGTGATTCCGGGACAGGCCAGAACTTGGGTGGTCACGAGCAGTACTTC.

The chain uses TRBV6-1 and TRBJ2-7, with D perhaps assigned TRBD1 or TRBD2 (5 bases each). The CDR3 contains 12 residues. The V and J ends lost 7 bases and 1 base respectively, with 8 bases between them. CDR1 MNHNS and CDR2 SASEGT come from the germline V gene. The CDR3 loop reads CASTGPSYEQYF. Written as DNA, the CDR3 is TGTGCCAGCACGGGGCCATCCTACGAGCAGTACTTC.

This clonotype has at least ten counts. This rearrangement joins TRBV7-3 to TRBJ2-7; D gene ambiguous. Trimming cost V 1 base and J 2 bases, with 9 bases left between them. The germline V gene has CDR1 SGHTA and CDR2 FQGTGA. CDR3 length: 14 amino acids. CDR3 coding DNA: TGTGCCAGCAGCTTAAACGGGCAGACCTACGAGCAGTACTTC. The encoded protein is CASSLNGQTYEQYF.

This clonotype was found many times. The chain employs TRBV7-6 and TRBJ1-1; the D is unclear. The germline V and J ends were trimmed by 5 bases and 0 bases, with 25 bases remaining between them. Germline V gene data show CDR1 as SGHVS and CDR2 as FNYEAQ. This CDR3 is 19 amino acids long. CDR3 residues: CASSTNRRGRGLMNTEAFF. The CDR3, as DNA: TGTGCCAGCAGCACCAACCGGCGGGGTCGTGGGCTTATGAACACTGAAGCTTTCTTT.

The sample holds a few counts of this clonotype. Its ends do not fully match the called genes, so a read error is possible. This chain joins TRBV11-3 and TRBJ2-3, with 14 bases that match TRBD2. The CDR3 extends over 16 amino acids. CDR1 and CDR2 from the germline V gene are SGHNT and YENEEA. CDR3: CASSRTSGRNTVTQYF. DNA for the CDR3: TGTGCCAGCAGCCGGACTAGCGGGAGGAACACAGTTACGCAGTATTTT. The entire variable domain, with the rest obtained from reference TRBV11-3 and TRBJ2-3, is as follows: EAGVVQSPRYKIIEKKQPVAFWCNPISGHNTLYWYLQNLGQGPELLIRYENEEAVDDSQLPKDRFSAERLKGVDSTLKIQPAELGDSAVYLCASSRTSGRNTVTQYFGPGTRLTVL.

V is TRBV19 and J is TRBJ2-2; no firm D call. The V end lost 2 bases, the J end lost 3 bases, and 13 bases lay between the germline ends. There are 16 residues in the CDR3. Germline V lookup: CDR1 LNHDA, CDR2 SQIVND (reference sequence). CDR3 sequence: CASSIIRRGYTGELFF. CDR3 nucleotide sequence: TGTGCCAGTAGTATAATTCGCCGAGGTTACACCGGGGAGCTGTTTTTT.

This chain joins TRBV5-4 and TRBJ2-3; 10 nucleotides match TRBD2. CDR3 length: 15 amino acids. Germline V lookup: CDR1 SGHNT, CDR2 YYREEE (reference sequence). V lost 5 bases and J lost 3; bases outside the gene matches: 6. The chain's CDR3 is CASRAPGLATDTQYF. CDR3 nucleotides: TGTGCCAGCAGGGCCCCGGGACTAGCGACAGATACGCAGTATTTT.

The V gene is TRBV12-3 or TRBV12-4, the J gene TRBJ2-1; weak D call: TRBD2 (6 bases). The CDR3 sequence is 14 residues long. Between the trimmed V and J ends, which lost 6 bases and 6 bases, there was a span of 15 bases. The CDR3 loop is CASREGRFGNEQFF. The CDR3 DNA follows: TGTGCCAGCAGGGAGGGGCGTTTTGGCAATGAGCAGTTCTTC.

The chain links TRBV28 to TRBJ1-1; D remains ambiguous. V was shortened by 5 bases and J by 2 bases, with 9 bases between the two germline ends. The CDR3 is made up of 13 amino acids. The V gene's germline CDR1 is MDHEN and CDR2 SYDVKM. The CDR3 DNA reads as TGTGCCAGCAGTCCTCACTTTAACACTGAAGCTTTCTTT. The encoded protein is CASSPHFNTEAFF.

This clonotype turned up a few times. This chain connects TRBV4-2 to TRBJ2-1; 7 bases are shared with TRBD2. The junction had 5 bases not matched to a gene; V was cut back by 1 base and J by 2 bases. CDR1 is LGHNA and CDR2 is YNFKEQ in the germline V gene. This CDR3 region has 16 residues. CDR3 residues: CASSQVLAEPYNEQFF. In DNA, the CDR3 is TGTGCCAGCAGCCAAGTCCTAGCGGAGCCCTACAATGAGCAGTTCTTC.